This entry describes one T cell receptor (beta chain). This record belongs to a study of early T cells in non-severe SARS-CoV-2 infection. TCRdb analysed the 5' RACE reads with MiXCR anew, one entry per CDR3 protein. The sample has fewer than 35,000 distinct CDR3 sequences; 4.5% to 6% are singletons. CDR1 and CDR2 from the germline V gene are GTSNPN and SVGIG (reference sequence). The CDR3 is 13 residues long. Trimming removed 3 bases from V and 2 bases from J, with 11 bases in between. The clonotype comes from an adult who was a healthcare worker with PCR-confirmed SARS-CoV-2 infection or an uninfected control (not recorded which). Sequenced material: whole blood. This chain joins TRBV30 and TRBJ2-7, with D possibly called TRBD1 or TRBD2 (5 bases each). Here the CDR3 DNA reads TGTGCCTGGAGGGGACGGATGACCTACGAGCAGTACTTC. Its protein product is CAWRGRMTYEQYF. Drawing the rest from reference TRBV30 and TRBJ2-7, the complete variable domain is SQTIHQWPATLVQPVGSPLSLECTVEGTSNPNLYWYRQAAGRGLQLLFYSVGIGQISSEVPQNLSASRPQDRQFILSSKKLLLSDSGFYLCAWRGRMTYEQYFGPGTRLTVT.